The 6 T cell receptor beta chains below all came from one sample that was sequenced in a study of cytomegalovirus exposure and HLA in healthy donors. Amplification used 60 Vbeta primers and 13 Jbeta primers. The repertoire was sequenced with immunoSEQ multiplex PCR; TCRdb's copy has only in-frame clones and lacks some. Here the sample spans 150,000 to 200,000 clones, roughly 80% being singletons. Sequenced sample: PBMCs. These TCRs come from a woman under 30 in good health and CMV-seropositive.

The V gene is TRBV7-2, the J gene TRBJ2-5, with D possibly matching TRBD1 (6 bases). The CDR3 extends over 14 amino acids. The germline V and J ends were trimmed by 5 bases and 1 base, with 11 bases remaining between them. Germline values: CDR1 SGHTA, CDR2 FQGNSA. The CDR3, as DNA: TGTGCCAGCAGCCCCCTGGGGGCCCAAGAGACCCAGTACTTC. This encodes CASSPLGAQETQYF.

The genes are TRBV11-2 and TRBJ1-2; 8 bases match TRBD1. The trim removed 0 bases at V and 4 bases at J, leaving 7 bases unmatched. The CDR3 is made up of 16 amino acids. Germline CDR1 and CDR2: SGHAT and FQNNGV. Written as DNA, the CDR3 is TGTGCCAGCAGCTTAGACAGGGGGCCCGGTATCTATGGCTACACCTTC. It yields the protein CASSLDRGPGIYGYTF.

This clone was observed a handful of times. V usage is TRBV5-8 and J usage is TRBJ2-1; weak D call: TRBD2 (6 bases). Per the germline V gene, CDR1 is SGHTS and CDR2 is YDEGEE. V shed 0 bases and J shed 0 bases, with 22 bases lying between them. This CDR3 spans 20 amino acids. The CDR3, as DNA: TGTGCCAGCAGCTTGGCCCTAGGCGCGGGGCTCCCTCCCTCCTACAATGAGCAGTTCTTC. Its translation: CASSLALGAGLPPSYNEQFF.

The chain links TRBV11-2 to TRBJ1-2, with D unclear. Germline V gene data show CDR1 as SGHAT and CDR2 as FQNNGV. The CDR3 has 13 residues. Between the trimmed V and J ends, which lost 5 bases and 1 base, there was a span of 8 bases. In DNA, the CDR3 is TGTGCCAGCAGCCCCCCCGGTAACTATGGCTACACCTTC. It translates to CASSPPGNYGYTF.

The chain uses TRBV7-2 and TRBJ2-7; 7 positions match TRBD1. The CDR3 has 15 residues. V lost 2 bases to trimming and J lost 3 bases; unmatched junction nucleotides: 7. Germline CDR1 is SGHTA and CDR2 is FQGNSA. Written as DNA, the CDR3 is TGTGCCAGCAGCTTACGACAGGGCAGGAGCTACGAGCAGTACTTC. It codes for CASSLRQGRSYEQYF.

The V gene is TRBV6-5, the J gene TRBJ1-2; 8 bases map to TRBD1. The CDR3 contains 13 residues. Per germline, CDR1 MNHEY and CDR2 SVGAGI. The junction had 7 bases not matched to a gene; V was cut back by 7 bases and J by 6 bases. The CDR3 reads CASTQTGVDGYTF. The CDR3 DNA follows: TGTGCCAGCACCCAGACAGGGGTCGATGGCTACACCTTC.